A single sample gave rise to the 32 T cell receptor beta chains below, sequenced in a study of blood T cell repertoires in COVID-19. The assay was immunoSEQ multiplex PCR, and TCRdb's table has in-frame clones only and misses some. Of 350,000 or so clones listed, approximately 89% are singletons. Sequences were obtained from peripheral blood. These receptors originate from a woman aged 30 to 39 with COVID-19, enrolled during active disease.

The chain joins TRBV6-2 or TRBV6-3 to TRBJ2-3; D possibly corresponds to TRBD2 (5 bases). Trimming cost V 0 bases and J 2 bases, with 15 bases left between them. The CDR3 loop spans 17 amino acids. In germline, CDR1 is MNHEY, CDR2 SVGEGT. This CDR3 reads CASSYSPNGVYTDTQYF. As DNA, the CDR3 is TGTGCCAGCAGTTACTCCCCAAACGGGGTATACACAGATACGCAGTATTTT.

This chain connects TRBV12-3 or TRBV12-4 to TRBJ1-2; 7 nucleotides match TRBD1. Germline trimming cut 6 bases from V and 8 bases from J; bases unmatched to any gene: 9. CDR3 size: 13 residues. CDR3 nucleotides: TGTGCCAGCAGCGACAGGGATAAGAAGGGCTACACCTTC. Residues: CASSDRDKKGYTF.

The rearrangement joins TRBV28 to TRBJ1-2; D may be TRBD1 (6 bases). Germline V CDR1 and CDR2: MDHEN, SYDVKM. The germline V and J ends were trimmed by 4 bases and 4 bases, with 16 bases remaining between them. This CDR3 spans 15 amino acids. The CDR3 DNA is TGTGCCAGCAGTTCATTCGACAGGCTGGGCTATGGCTACACCTTC. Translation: CASSSFDRLGYGYTF.

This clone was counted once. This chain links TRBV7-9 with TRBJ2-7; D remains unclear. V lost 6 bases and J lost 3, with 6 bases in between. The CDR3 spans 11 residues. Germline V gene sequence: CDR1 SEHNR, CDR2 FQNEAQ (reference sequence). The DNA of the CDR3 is TGTGCCAGCAGTCCCGGCTACGAGCAGTACTTC. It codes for CASSPGYEQYF.

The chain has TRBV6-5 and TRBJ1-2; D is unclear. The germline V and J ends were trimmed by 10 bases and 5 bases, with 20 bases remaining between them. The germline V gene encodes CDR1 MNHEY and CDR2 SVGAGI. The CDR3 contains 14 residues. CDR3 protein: CATSQSGGLYGYTF. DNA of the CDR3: TGTGCCACCTCACAATCTGGCGGACTATATGGCTACACCTTC.

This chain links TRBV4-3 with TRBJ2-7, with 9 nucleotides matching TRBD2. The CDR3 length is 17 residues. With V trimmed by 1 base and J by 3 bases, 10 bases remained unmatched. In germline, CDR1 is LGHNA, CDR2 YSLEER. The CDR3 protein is CASSQVGGSGGLYEQYF. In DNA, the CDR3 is TGCGCCAGCAGCCAAGTGGGAGGTAGCGGGGGTCTCTACGAGCAGTACTTC.

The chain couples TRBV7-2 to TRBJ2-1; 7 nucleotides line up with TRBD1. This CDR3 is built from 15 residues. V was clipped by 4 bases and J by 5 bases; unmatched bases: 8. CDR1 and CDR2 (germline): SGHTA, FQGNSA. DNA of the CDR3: TGTGCCAGCAGCTATGACAGGGCGGTGAACAATGAGCAGTTCTTC. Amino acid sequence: CASSYDRAVNNEQFF.

CDR3 sequence reads: CASSRTTTWGGRVEQYF. The CDR3 DNA follows: TGTGCCAGCAGCCGCACTACGACTTGGGGAGGGCGGGTTGAGCAGTACTTC. The chain carries TRBV3-1 (or the pseudogene TRBV3-2) and TRBJ2-7, with 7 bases lining up with TRBD2. Trimming cost V 4 bases and J 7 bases; bases outside gene matches: 19. This CDR3 region has 17 residues. The germline V gene has CDR1 LGHDT and CDR2 YNNKEL (reference sequence).

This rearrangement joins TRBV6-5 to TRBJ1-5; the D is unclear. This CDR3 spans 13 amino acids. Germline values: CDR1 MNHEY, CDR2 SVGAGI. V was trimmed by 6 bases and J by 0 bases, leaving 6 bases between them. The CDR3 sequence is CASRLYSNQPQHF. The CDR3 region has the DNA TGTGCCAGCAGACTTTATAGCAATCAGCCCCAGCATTTT.

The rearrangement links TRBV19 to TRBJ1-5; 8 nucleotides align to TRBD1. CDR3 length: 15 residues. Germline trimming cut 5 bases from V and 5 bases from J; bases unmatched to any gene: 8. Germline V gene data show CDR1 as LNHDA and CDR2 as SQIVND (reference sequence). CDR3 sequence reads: CASSLGTGGYQPQHF. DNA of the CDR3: TGTGCCAGTAGTCTCGGGACAGGTGGGTATCAGCCCCAGCATTTT.

CDR3 DNA: TGTGCCAGCAGTGAGACAGAACAAGCTTTCTTT. This encodes CASSETEQAFF. This chain uses TRBV2 with TRBJ1-1; tentative D call: TRBD1 (5 bases). V shed 3 bases and J shed 9 bases, with 8 bases lying between them. The CDR3 is made up of 11 amino acids. Germline CDR1 and CDR2: SNHLY and FYNNEI.

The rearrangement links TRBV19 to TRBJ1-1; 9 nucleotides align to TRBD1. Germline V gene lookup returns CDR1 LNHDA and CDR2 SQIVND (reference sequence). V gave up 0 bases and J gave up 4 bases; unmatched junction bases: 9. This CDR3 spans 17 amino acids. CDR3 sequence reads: CASSIDEGTGRPTEAFF. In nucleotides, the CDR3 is TGTGCCAGTAGTATAGATGAGGGGACAGGGCGTCCCACTGAAGCTTTCTTT.

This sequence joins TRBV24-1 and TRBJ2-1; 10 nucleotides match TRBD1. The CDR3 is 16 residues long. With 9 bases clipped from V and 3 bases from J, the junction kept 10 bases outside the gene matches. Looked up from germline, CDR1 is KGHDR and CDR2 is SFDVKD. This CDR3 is CATQRRGQGNYNEQFF. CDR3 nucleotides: TGTGCCACCCAGCGGAGGGGACAGGGGAACTACAATGAGCAGTTCTTC.

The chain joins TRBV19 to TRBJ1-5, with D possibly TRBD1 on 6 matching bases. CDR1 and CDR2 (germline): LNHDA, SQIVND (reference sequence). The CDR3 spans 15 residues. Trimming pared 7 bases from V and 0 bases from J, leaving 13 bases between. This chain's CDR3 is CASTFGQYSNQPQHF. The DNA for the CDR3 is TGTGCCAGTACCTTCGGACAGTATAGCAATCAGCCCCAGCATTTT.

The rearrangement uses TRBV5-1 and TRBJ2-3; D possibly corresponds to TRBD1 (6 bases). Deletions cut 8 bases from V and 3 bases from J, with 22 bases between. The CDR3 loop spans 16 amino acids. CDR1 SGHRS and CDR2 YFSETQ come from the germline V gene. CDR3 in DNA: TGCGCCAGAGGCGTACAGGGTGGGTGGGTGACAGATACGCAGTATTTT. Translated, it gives CARGVQGGWVTDTQYF.

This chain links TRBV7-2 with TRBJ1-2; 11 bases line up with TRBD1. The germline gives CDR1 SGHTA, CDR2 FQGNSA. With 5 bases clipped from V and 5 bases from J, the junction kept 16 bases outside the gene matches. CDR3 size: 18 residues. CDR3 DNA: TGTGCCAGCAGCCTCTACGGAGGGACAGGGGGTTTTTTGTATGGCTACACCTTC. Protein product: CASSLYGGTGGFLYGYTF. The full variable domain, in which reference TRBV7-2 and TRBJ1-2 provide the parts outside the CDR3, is GAGVSQSPSNKVTEKGKDVELRCDPISGHTALYWYRQSLGQGLEFLIYFQGNSAPDKSGLPSDRFSAERTGGSVSTLTIQRTQQEDSAVYLCASSLYGGTGGFLYGYTFGSGTRLTVV.

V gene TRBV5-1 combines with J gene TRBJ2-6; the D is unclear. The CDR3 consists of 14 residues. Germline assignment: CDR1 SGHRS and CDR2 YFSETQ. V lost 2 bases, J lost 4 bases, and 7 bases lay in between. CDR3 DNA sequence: TGCGCCAGCAGCTTTCGTTCGGGGGCCAACGTCCTGACTTTC. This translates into CASSFRSGANVLTF. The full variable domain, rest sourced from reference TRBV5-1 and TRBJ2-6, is KAGVTQTPRYLIKTRGQQVTLSCSPISGHRSVSWYQQTPGQGLQFLFEYFSETQRNKGNFPGRFSGRQFSNSRSEMNVSTLELGDSALYLCASSFRSGANVLTFGAGSRLTVL.

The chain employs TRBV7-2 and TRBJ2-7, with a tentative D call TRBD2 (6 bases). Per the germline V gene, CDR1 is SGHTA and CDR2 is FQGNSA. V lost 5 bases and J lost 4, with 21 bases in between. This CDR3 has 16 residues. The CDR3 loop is CASSLGAAGPLYEQYF. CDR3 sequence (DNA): TGTGCCAGCAGCCTTGGCGCGGCGGGGCCATTGTACGAGCAGTACTTC.

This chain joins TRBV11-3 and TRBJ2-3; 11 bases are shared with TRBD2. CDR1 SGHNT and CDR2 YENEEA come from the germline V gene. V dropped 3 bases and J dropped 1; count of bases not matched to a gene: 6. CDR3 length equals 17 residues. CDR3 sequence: CASSFQGGLAGTDTQYF. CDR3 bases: TGTGCCAGCAGCTTTCAGGGGGGACTAGCGGGCACAGATACGCAGTATTTT.

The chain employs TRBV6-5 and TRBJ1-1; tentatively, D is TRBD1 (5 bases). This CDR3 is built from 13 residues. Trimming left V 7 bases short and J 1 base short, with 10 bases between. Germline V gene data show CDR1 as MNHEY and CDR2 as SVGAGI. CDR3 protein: CASIGGGNTEAFF. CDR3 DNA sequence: TGTGCCAGCATTGGGGGGGGGAACACTGAAGCTTTCTTT.

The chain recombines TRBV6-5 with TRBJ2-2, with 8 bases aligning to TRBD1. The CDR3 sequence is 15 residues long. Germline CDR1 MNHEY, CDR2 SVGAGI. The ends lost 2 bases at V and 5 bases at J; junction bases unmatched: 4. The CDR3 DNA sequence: TGTGCCAGCAGTTACCGGACAGGGCAGACCGGGGAGCTGTTTTTT. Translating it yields CASSYRTGQTGELFF.

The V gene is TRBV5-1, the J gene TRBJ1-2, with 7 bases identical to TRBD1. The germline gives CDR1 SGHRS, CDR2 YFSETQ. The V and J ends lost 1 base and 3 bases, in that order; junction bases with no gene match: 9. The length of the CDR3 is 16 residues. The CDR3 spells CASSLSVRGKDYGYTF. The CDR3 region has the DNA TGCGCCAGCAGCTTGTCGGTCAGGGGGAAGGACTATGGCTACACCTTC.

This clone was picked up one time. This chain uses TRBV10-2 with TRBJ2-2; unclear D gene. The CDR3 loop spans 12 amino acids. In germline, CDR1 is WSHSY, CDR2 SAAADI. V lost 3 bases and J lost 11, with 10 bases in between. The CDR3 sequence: CASSDPRSELFF. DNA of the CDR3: TGCGCCAGCAGTGATCCCCGGAGCGAGCTGTTTTTT.

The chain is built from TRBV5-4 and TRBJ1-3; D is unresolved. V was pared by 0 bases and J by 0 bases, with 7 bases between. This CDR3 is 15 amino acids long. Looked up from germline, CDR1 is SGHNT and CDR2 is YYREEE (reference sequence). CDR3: CASSLAGSSGNTIYF. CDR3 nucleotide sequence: TGTGCCAGCAGCTTGGCCGGGTCCTCTGGAAACACCATATATTTT. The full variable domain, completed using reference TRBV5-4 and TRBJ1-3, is ETGVTQSPTHLIKTRGQQVTLRCSSQSGHNTVSWYQQALGQGPQFIFQYYREEENGRGNFPPRFSGLQFPNYSSELNVNALELDDSALYLCASSLAGSSGNTIYFGEGSWLTVV.

The CDR3 DNA follows: TGTGCCACCAGTGACCAGACAGGGAATGGCTACACCTTC. This translates into CATSDQTGNGYTF. This rearrangement joins TRBV24-1 to TRBJ1-2; 7 bases line up with TRBD1. Germline loops: CDR1 KGHDR, CDR2 SFDVKD. V lost 4 bases to trimming and J lost 6 bases; unmatched junction nucleotides: 4. There are 13 residues in the CDR3.

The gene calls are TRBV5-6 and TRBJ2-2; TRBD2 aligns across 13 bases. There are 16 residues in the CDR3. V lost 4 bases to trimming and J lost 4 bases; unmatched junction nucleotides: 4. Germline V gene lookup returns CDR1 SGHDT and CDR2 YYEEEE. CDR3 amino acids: CASSGTSGGVTGELFF. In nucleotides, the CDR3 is TGTGCCAGCAGCGGTACTAGCGGGGGGGTCACCGGGGAGCTGTTTTTT. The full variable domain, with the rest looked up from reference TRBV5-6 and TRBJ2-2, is DAGVTQSPTHLIKTRGQQVTLRCSPKSGHDTVSWYQQALGQGPQFIFQYYEEEERQRGNFPDRFSGHQFPNYSSELNVNALLLGDSALYLCASSGTSGGVTGELFFGEGSRLTVL.

CDR3 sequence reads: CASSILAGGPYNEQFF. In DNA, the CDR3 is TGCGCCAGCAGCATTTTAGCGGGGGGCCCCTACAATGAGCAGTTCTTC. The chain carries TRBV5-1 and TRBJ2-1, with 10 bases identical to TRBD2. The V gene end was trimmed by 4 bases and the J gene end by 2 bases; junction bases not matched to a gene: 6. The germline V gene has CDR1 SGHRS and CDR2 YFSETQ. This CDR3 has 16 amino acids.

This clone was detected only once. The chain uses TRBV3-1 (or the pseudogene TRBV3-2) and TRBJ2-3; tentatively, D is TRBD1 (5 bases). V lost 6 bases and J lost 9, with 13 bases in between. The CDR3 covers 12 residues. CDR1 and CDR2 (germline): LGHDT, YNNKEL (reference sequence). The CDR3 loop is CASSRRGSTQYF. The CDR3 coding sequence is TGTGCCAGCAGTCGAAGGGGATCGACGCAGTATTTT.

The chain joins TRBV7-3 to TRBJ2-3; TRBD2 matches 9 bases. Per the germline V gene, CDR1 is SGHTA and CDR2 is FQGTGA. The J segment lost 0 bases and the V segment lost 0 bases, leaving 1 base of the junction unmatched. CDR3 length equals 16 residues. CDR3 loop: CASSLTAGGSTDTQYF. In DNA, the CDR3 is TGTGCCAGCAGCTTAACAGCGGGGGGTAGCACAGATACGCAGTATTTT.

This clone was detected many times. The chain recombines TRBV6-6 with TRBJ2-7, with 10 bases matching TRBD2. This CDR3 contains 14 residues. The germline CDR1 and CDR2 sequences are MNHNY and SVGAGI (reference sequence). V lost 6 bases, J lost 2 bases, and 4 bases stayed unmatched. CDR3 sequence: CASSIAGGPYEQYF. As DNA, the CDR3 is TGTGCCAGCAGCATAGCGGGGGGCCCCTACGAGCAGTACTTC.

The CDR3 sequence: CASSLDRRENTGELFF. The CDR3 bases are TGTGCCAGCAGCTTAGACCGACGGGAAAACACCGGGGAGCTGTTTTTT. V is TRBV7-8 and J is TRBJ2-2; TRBD2 is a possible D gene (5 bases). The germline CDR1 and CDR2 sequences are SGHVS and FQNEAQ. The CDR3 extends over 16 amino acids. V lost 1 base to trimming and J lost 2 bases, with 11 bases between them.

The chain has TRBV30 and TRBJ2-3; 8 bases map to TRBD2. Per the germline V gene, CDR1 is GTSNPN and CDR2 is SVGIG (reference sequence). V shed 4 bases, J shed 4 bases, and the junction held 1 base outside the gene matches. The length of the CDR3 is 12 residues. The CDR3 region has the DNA TGTGCCTGGACTAGCGGGCCAGATACGCAGTATTTT. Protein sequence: CAWTSGPDTQYF.